Listed here is a single T cell receptor beta chain. Its antigen is still unknown. Trimming pared 8 bases from V and 3 bases from J, leaving 19 bases between. The germline V gene encodes CDR1 MNHNS and CDR2 SASEGT. CDR3 length equals 15 residues. This sample was taken from a study of CD8 T cell repertoires and HIV-1 epitope variants. Overall study: Controls included no peptide, Ebola AY9 epitope, and a CMV, EBV, flu pool. The baseline condition was 1M T cells left uncultured. General study results and limits: The assay identified only TCR beta chains of antigen-proliferating T cells. The TAALDMSHF plasma variant had no responses, unlike KF9 (about five clonotypes) and HW9 (one).

Using immunoSEQ multiplex PCR, the repertoire was profiled, and TCRdb retains in-frame clones only, with some absent. The data show some 5,400 clones, around 65% seen once. The rearrangement uses TRBV6-1 and TRBJ1-1; TRBD1 might be the D (6 bases). The sequenced material came from cultured CD8+ T cells derived from PBMCs. The sequence came from a male donor with HIV. CDR3 in DNA: TGTGCCAGCCCGCTTGAGGGGGGCAAGGACACTGAAGCTTTCTTT. It translates to CASPLEGGKDTEAFF.